The 10 T cell receptor beta chains reported below all come from one sample, sequenced in a study of T cell changes during pregnancy in multiple sclerosis. Here immunoSEQ multiplex PCR was the method, and the copy in TCRdb shows in-frame clones only, minus some. The table shows 95,000 to 100,000 clones, with about nine tenths occurring only once. The input for sequencing was peripheral blood, taken in the second trimester of pregnancy. These receptor sequences come from a female donor with multiple sclerosis, enrolled in a pregnancy study.

V is TRBV4-1 and J is TRBJ2-7; 8 bases are a match to TRBD2. The CDR3 is 16 amino acids. Germline CDR1 and CDR2: MGHRA and YSYEKL. V trimming: 7 bases; J trimming: 5 bases; junction bases outside the gene matches: 16. CDR3 in amino acids: CASITSGTRVFHEQYF. In DNA form, the CDR3 reads TGCGCCAGCATCACTAGCGGCACGCGGGTTTTTCACGAGCAGTACTTC.

V is TRBV6-5 and J is TRBJ2-7, with D possibly being TRBD2 (6 bases). V dropped 8 bases and J dropped 3 bases, with 14 bases sitting between them. Germline values: CDR1 MNHEY, CDR2 SVGAGI. This CDR3 has 13 residues. The CDR3 spells CASGKLAIYEQYF. CDR3 DNA: TGTGCCAGCGGGAAGCTAGCGATCTACGAGCAGTACTTC.

The table lists this clone with a count of one. The genes are TRBV19 and TRBJ2-1, with TRBD2 identical over 7 bases. CDR1 and CDR2 (germline): LNHDA, SQIVND (reference sequence). This CDR3 has 15 amino acids. V lost 10 bases to trimming and J lost 6 bases; unmatched junction nucleotides: 15. In DNA form, the CDR3 reads TGTGCCACGCGCACCTCTGGGGGGGACCCCAATGAGCAGTTCTTC. Amino acids: CATRTSGGDPNEQFF.

The chain combines TRBV28 with TRBJ1-5, with 9 bases lining up with TRBD1. Germline V lookup: CDR1 MDHEN, CDR2 SYDVKM. Germline trimming cut 6 bases from V and 4 bases from J; bases unmatched to any gene: 7. CDR3 size: 15 residues. Written as DNA, the CDR3 is TGTGCCAGCAGGGGACAGGGATCAGGAAATCAGCCCCAGCATTTT. Translated: CASRGQGSGNQPQHF.

The V call is TRBV7-9, the J call TRBJ2-7, with 7 bases lining up with TRBD1. The V segment lost 5 bases and the J segment 1 base; nucleotides outside the gene matches: 11. Germline-derived CDR1 and CDR2 are SEHNR and FQNEAQ (reference sequence). The CDR3 extends over 16 amino acids. In nucleotides, the CDR3 is TGTGCCAGCAGCGGTGAACAGGGGCGAGATTCCTACGAGCAGTACTTC. It yields the protein CASSGEQGRDSYEQYF.

The V gene is TRBV5-1, the J gene TRBJ2-3; 9 positions agree with TRBD1. Germline lookup yields CDR1 SGHRS and CDR2 YFSETQ. This CDR3 has 15 residues. J was trimmed by 3 bases and V by 1 base; bases with no gene match: 3. DNA for the CDR3: TGCGCCAGCAGCTTGCGGGACAGGGCAACAGATACGCAGTATTTT. It specifies CASSLRDRATDTQYF.

This clone was recorded once. V gene TRBV7-9 combines with J gene TRBJ2-7, with D perhaps TRBD1 (6 bases). Germline-derived CDR1 and CDR2 are SEHNR and FQNEAQ (reference sequence). V lost 5 bases and J lost 2, with 19 bases in between. The CDR3 runs 16 residues. The CDR3 reads CASSEGDGTRTYEQYF. CDR3 sequence (DNA): TGTGCCAGCAGCGAAGGTGATGGGACAAGAACCTACGAGCAGTACTTC.

The chain links TRBV4-2 to TRBJ1-1, with D possibly matching TRBD1 (5 bases). The germline V gene encodes CDR1 LGHNA and CDR2 YNFKEQ. Trimming stripped 0 bases from V and 6 bases from J, with 11 bases between. This CDR3 has 14 residues. CDR3 coding DNA: TGTGCCAGCAGCCAAGAGGGGGGAAGGTCTGAAGCTTTCTTT. Encoded protein: CASSQEGGRSEAFF.

This rearrangement joins TRBV28 to TRBJ2-1; D may be TRBD1 (5 bases). This CDR3 is 13 amino acids long. The ends were cut back, 1 base at V and 6 bases at J, with 7 bases in the middle. The germline gives CDR1 MDHEN, CDR2 SYDVKM. CDR3 sequence reads: CASSLYRSNEQFF. As DNA, the CDR3 is TGTGCCAGCAGTTTATACAGGAGCAATGAGCAGTTCTTC.

This chain joins TRBV6-1 and TRBJ2-7; 7 nucleotides match TRBD2. The CDR3 runs 13 residues. Germline V gene sequence: CDR1 MNHNS, CDR2 SASEGT. J gave up 2 bases and V 10 bases, and 8 bases lay outside the gene matches. The CDR3 loop reads CAITRGEAYEQYF. The CDR3 DNA follows: TGTGCCATCACACGGGGGGAAGCCTACGAGCAGTACTTC.